This TCR beta chain was obtained from a study of response to subunit inactivated influenza vaccine. The CDR3 covers 15 residues. The germline V gene has CDR1 SGHTA and CDR2 FQGNSA. The ends lost 5 bases at V and 6 bases at J; junction bases unmatched: 6. TCRdb fed the RT-PCR reads into MiXCR, producing one record per CDR3 protein. This table holds about 480,000 distinct CDR3 sequences, 10% to 15% found once. Findings of the study overall: It was suggested by the authors that few new T cells are recruited by each seasonal influenza vaccination.

In its sample, this clonotype was seen a few times. Its target is not known. Sequenced material: PBMCs from blood, taken more than 35 days after vaccination. The sequence came from a man aged 50-60 years who received an inactivated influenza vaccine. The rearrangement uses TRBV7-2 and TRBJ2-1; 11 bases fit TRBD2. The CDR3 DNA is TGTGCCAGCAGCCTGACTAGCGGGGCCTTCAATGAGCAGTTCTTC. Translated, it gives CASSLTSGAFNEQFF.